This T cell receptor beta chain was documented in a study of T cells in Graves' hyperthyroidism and ophthalmopathy. Using RNA transcripts as the source, TCR beta CDR3 regions were amplified. The primer set for the first-round RT-PCR of the TCR CDR3 was HTBI. TCRdb called the multiplex PCR reads again in MiXCR, with one record for every CDR3 protein. The profile shows about 560,000 distinct CDR3 sequences, over 15% of them singletons. This clonotype was observed many times. V was clipped by 5 bases and J by 5 bases, with 10 bases between them. Germline assignment: CDR1 SGHTA and CDR2 FQGNSA. The CDR3 has 13 amino acids.

The source is a woman under 30 with Graves' hyperthyroidism. The chain recombines TRBV7-2 with TRBJ1-5; no clear D. Sequencing input: blood. Here the CDR3 reads CASSNSRDQPQHF. CDR3 DNA sequence: TGTGCCAGCAGCAATAGTAGAGATCAGCCCCAGCATTTT.